Included here is one T cell receptor beta chain sequence, with context. Its antigen is currently unknown. Primers for the PCR totalled 60 Vbeta and 13 Jbeta. Generated by immunoSEQ multiplex PCR, the TCRdb table keeps only in-frame clones and is missing some. The sample holds about 170,000 clones. This CDR3 is built from 14 residues. From germline, CDR1 is ENHRY and CDR2 SYGVKD. V lost 3 bases and J 1 base, leaving 7 bases between the germline ends. This entry belongs to a study of cytomegalovirus exposure and HLA in healthy donors. General study findings and limits: Most TCRs appeared rarely, but some public TCRs recurred in many donors. Most of the CMV-associated TCR beta chains (in a later analysis) appeared to be HLA-restricted. The authors confirmed in vitro that a few CMV-associated chains were specific for CMV antigens.

Specimen: PBMCs. This TCR came from a woman younger than 35 in good health and CMV-seropositive. The chain uses TRBV10-3 and TRBJ1-5; no clear D. The CDR3 DNA is TGTGCCATCAGTGAAATACAGAGCAATCAGCCCCAGCATTTT. Encoded protein: CAISEIQSNQPQHF.